Detailed here is one TCR beta chain. This sample was included in a study of blood T cell repertoires in COVID-19. CDR1 is LNHNV and CDR2 is YYDKDF in the germline V gene (reference sequence). This CDR3 contains 14 residues. V dropped 6 bases and J dropped 7 bases, with 13 bases sitting between them. Authors' methods: Counts of nucleated cells, estimated from reference gene primer amplification, were obtained. Using immunoSEQ multiplex PCR, the repertoire was profiled, and TCRdb retains in-frame clones only, with some absent. The V and J calls and clone size are taken from that table; D and trimming were inferred from the DNA. Among 200,000 to 250,000 clones listed, about 87% were seen once.

The sample consisted of peripheral blood. J is TRBJ1-6 and V is TRBV15; perhaps TRBD1 as D (5 bases). This receptor was taken from a man aged 65-85 years with acute or convalescent COVID-19. The CDR3 nucleotides are TGTGCCACCAGTCCAAGGAGGGGAAATTCACCCCTCCACTTT. This gives the protein CATSPRRGNSPLHF.